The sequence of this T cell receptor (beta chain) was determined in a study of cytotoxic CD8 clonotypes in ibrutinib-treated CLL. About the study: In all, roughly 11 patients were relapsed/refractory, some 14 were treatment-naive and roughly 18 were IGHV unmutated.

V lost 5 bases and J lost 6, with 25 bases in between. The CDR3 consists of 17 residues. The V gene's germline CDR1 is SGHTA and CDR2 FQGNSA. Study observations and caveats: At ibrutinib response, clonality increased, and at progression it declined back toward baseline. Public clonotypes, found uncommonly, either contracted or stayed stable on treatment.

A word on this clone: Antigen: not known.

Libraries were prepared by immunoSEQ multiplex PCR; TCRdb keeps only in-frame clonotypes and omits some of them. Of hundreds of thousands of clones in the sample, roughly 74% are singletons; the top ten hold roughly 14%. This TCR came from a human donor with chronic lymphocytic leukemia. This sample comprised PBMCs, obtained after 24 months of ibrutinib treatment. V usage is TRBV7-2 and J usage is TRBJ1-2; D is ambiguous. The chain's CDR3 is CASSPAWNEGRGDGYTF. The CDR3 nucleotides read TGTGCCAGCAGCCCGGCGTGGAACGAAGGACGAGGCGATGGCTACACCTTC.